This T cell receptor beta chain emerged from a study of beta chain features in type 1 diabetes. Sorted CD4+ subsets: naive, central memory, regulatory, stem cell-like memory (CD45RO/CCR7/CD25/CD127/CD95/CD27 panel). All sorted populations exceeded 95% purity. Expressed TCRB transcripts were sequenced because the entire RNA isolate underwent reverse transcription. The data were produced by immunoSEQ multiplex PCR, yet TCRdb's version contains in-frame clones alone and is incomplete. The table records more than 150,000 clones, around 10% of them present only once. Trimming removed 2 bases at V and 4 bases at J, with 6 bases between. Germline V gene data show CDR1 as MNHNY and CDR2 as SVGAGI (reference sequence). The length of the CDR3 is 13 residues. In this sample, this clone turned up a few times.

The TCR was taken from a man aged 18 to 29 in good health. This rearrangement joins TRBV6-6 to TRBJ1-5, with D unresolved. Sequenced sample: central memory CD4+ T cells from blood. CDR3: CASSYQENQPQHF. Written as DNA, the CDR3 is TGTGCCAGCAGTTACCAAGAGAATCAGCCCCAGCATTTT.